The sequence of this T cell receptor beta chain was determined in a study of cytomegalovirus exposure and HLA in healthy donors. About the research overall: The same platform was used for the roughly 130 validation repertoires and the roughly 730 first-cohort repertoires, a later analysis reported. Regarding the study as a whole: TCR clusters originating in the first cohort tended to co-occur in the 120 validation repertoires, according to a later analysis. A list of 164 TCR beta chains associated with cytomegalovirus was given.

Sequencing was performed with immunoSEQ multiplex PCR; in TCRdb, only in-frame clones are kept and a portion is missing. The sample records about 140,000 clones, approximately 84% being singletons. Trimming removed 0 bases at V and 5 bases at J, with 16 bases between. Looked up from germline, CDR1 is LNHDA and CDR2 is SQIVND (reference sequence). The CDR3 covers 16 residues. Comments on this clone: Its antigen is still unknown.

It was the approximately 110-subject validation cohort, separate from the 666-subject first cohort, to which the donors belonged. The rearrangement uses TRBV19 and TRBJ2-5, with D uncertain. This TCR derives from a woman aged 25-40 years in good health and CMV-seronegative. Sample: PBMCs. DNA for the CDR3: TGTGCCAGTAGTATAGATCCAAGACTTACACCTGAGACCCAGTACTTC. Translation gives CASSIDPRLTPETQYF. The entire variable domain, with the rest obtained from reference TRBV19 and TRBJ2-5, is as follows: DGGITQSPKYLFRKEGQNVTLSCEQNLNHDAMYWYRQDPGQGLRLIYYSQIVNDFQKGDIAEGYSVSREKKESFPLTVTSAQKNPTAFYLCASSIDPRLTPETQYFGPGTRLLVL.